The 5 T cell receptor beta chains presented below share a single source sample, sequenced in a study of neurological immune-mediated disorders. TCRdb reanalysed the 5' RACE reads using MiXCR and keeps one entry per CDR3 protein. The table has about 62,000 distinct CDR3 sequences, under 5.5% seen once; the top ten hold roughly 3.2%. The sequencing sample was made of PBMCs. Every receptor here comes from a woman in her fifties or sixties with multiple sclerosis.

This clonotype was seen many times. The J gene is TRBJ2-3, the V gene TRBV5-5, with D possibly being TRBD2 (5 bases). The V gene's germline CDR1 is SGHKS and CDR2 YYEKEE (reference sequence). With 4 bases removed from V and 0 bases from J, the gap between germline ends came to 18 bases. CDR3 length: 17 amino acids. The CDR3 sequence is CASSPFPGSSSTDTQYF. DNA for the CDR3: TGTGCCAGCAGCCCTTTTCCGGGGTCTTCTAGCACAGATACGCAGTATTTT.

This clonotype appeared a few times. The junction differs from germline at one of its ends, possibly a read error. The chain joins TRBV28 to TRBJ1-6; TRBD1 matches 8 bases. Germline CDR1 and CDR2: MDHEN and SYDVKM. The CDR3 loop spans 18 amino acids. CDR3 sequence: CTSSGQGRIGSYNSPLNF. DNA of the CDR3: TGTACCAGCAGTGGACAGGGTAGGATTGGGTCCTATAATTCACCCCTCAACTTT.

The table lists this clonotype with many counts. The rearrangement joins TRBV7-2 to TRBJ2-1, with 9 bases matching TRBD2. V dropped 3 bases and J dropped 9; count of bases not matched to a gene: 3. The CDR3 length is 13 residues. Per germline, CDR1 SGHTA and CDR2 FQGNSA. The CDR3 bases are TGTGCCAGCAGCTTCGCGGGGGGGGGTGAGCAGTTCTTC. This gives the protein CASSFAGGGEQFF.

In the case of this clonotype: One junction end does not reproduce the germline sequence, and a read error may be involved. V and J are TRBV20-1 and TRBJ1-5; D is undetermined. This CDR3 has 13 amino acids. Germline CDR1 reads DFQATT; CDR2 reads SNEGSKA (reference sequence). CDR3 residues: CSARNDGNQPQNF. CDR3 nucleotide sequence: TGCAGTGCTAGAAACGACGGGAATCAGCCCCAGAATTTT.

In its sample, this clonotype was seen many times. J is TRBJ1-6 and V is TRBV20-1; the D is unclear. V lost 5 bases, J lost 0 bases, and 8 bases lay in between. The CDR3 sequence is 14 residues long. CDR1 is DFQATT and CDR2 is SNEGSKA in the germline V gene (reference sequence). The CDR3 DNA is TGCAGTGCTGGAGGGAGCTCCTATAATTCACCCCTCCACTTT. This sequence encodes CSAGGSSYNSPLHF.